Each of the 28 T cell receptor beta chains below was sequenced from the same sample in a study of cytomegalovirus exposure and HLA in healthy donors listed by TCRdb under 2017. Receptor libraries were prepared by the immunoSEQ multiplex PCR assay. A mixture of 60 forward primers for TCR Vbeta segments and 13 reverse primers for TCR Jbeta segments was used in the multiplex PCR. TCRdb took over this immuneACCESS table, retaining in-frame rearrangements with V and J assigned. Such tables are incomplete; in checked studies, under half of the missing clones stem from an unresolved V gene, and the remainder is unexplained. The sample table contains tens of thousands of clones; only one count was recorded for roughly nine tenths of them. 8% of the sample belongs to the ten largest clones. Material for sequencing was PBMCs. The receptors shown here come from a woman in her 40s in good health and CMV-seropositive.

In regard to this clone: One end of the junction fails to match germline, which may point to a read error. The chain combines TRBV7-9 with TRBJ2-7; 10 bases map to TRBD1. Germline loops: CDR1 SEHNR, CDR2 FQNEAQ (reference sequence). This CDR3 is 16 amino acids long. CDR3 sequence: CSSSSNPGQGRYEQYF. The CDR3 DNA sequence: TGTTCCAGCAGCTCAAATCCGGGACAGGGGAGGTACGAGCAGTACTTC.

This sequence joins TRBV5-4 and TRBJ1-1; D possibly corresponds to TRBD1 (5 bases). Germline values: CDR1 SGHNT, CDR2 YYREEE (reference sequence). This CDR3 comprises 13 residues. V lost 3 bases and J 1 base, leaving 7 bases between the germline ends. The CDR3 DNA is TGTGCCAGCAGCTGGGGGGGGAACACTGAAGCTTTCTTT. It specifies CASSWGGNTEAFF.

The V gene is TRBV19, the J gene TRBJ1-5; maybe TRBD1 (5 bases). There are 13 residues in the CDR3. V dropped 4 bases and J dropped 8 bases, with 12 bases sitting between them. Germline CDR1 and CDR2: LNHDA and SQIVND (reference sequence). This CDR3 is CASSKQVGKPQHF. The DNA of the CDR3 is TGTGCCAGTAGTAAACAGGTGGGGAAGCCCCAGCATTTT.

The table lists this clone with a few counts. The chain links TRBV10-3 to TRBJ2-1; tentatively, D is TRBD1 (7 bases). Germline V gene data show CDR1 as ENHRY and CDR2 as SYGVKD. V lost 10 bases and J lost 11, with 27 bases in between. The CDR3 sequence is 15 residues long. The CDR3: CATSGGTSYLYQQFF. CDR3 coding DNA: TGTGCCACCTCAGGGGGGACTTCCTACCTATATCAGCAGTTCTTC.

The chain combines TRBV28 with TRBJ2-2, with 8 bases matching TRBD2. J lost 1 base, V lost 6 bases, and 7 bases had no gene match. Looked up from germline, CDR1 is MDHEN and CDR2 is SYDVKM. CDR3 length equals 16 residues. The CDR3 nucleotides read TGTGCCAGCAGACATCCGACTAGCGTGAACACCGGGGAGCTGTTTTTT. This codes for CASRHPTSVNTGELFF.

The rearrangement joins TRBV2 to TRBJ2-3, with TRBD2 matching 7 bases. The CDR3 has 14 residues. Germline CDR1 and CDR2: SNHLY and FYNNEI. Trimming at V came to 4 bases and at J to 3 bases, leaving 4 bases not matched to a gene. The CDR3 is CASSGGSRTDTQYF. In DNA, the CDR3 is TGTGCCAGCAGTGGCGGGAGTAGGACAGATACGCAGTATTTT. Combining the CDR3 with reference TRBV2 and TRBJ2-3 gives the whole variable domain EPEVTQTPSHQVTQMGQEVILRCVPISNHLYFYWYRQILGQKVEFLVSFYNNEISEKSEIFDDQFSVERPDGSNFTLKIRSTKLEDSAMYFCASSGGSRTDTQYFGPGTRLTVL.

The chain is built from TRBV5-4 and TRBJ2-1, with D perhaps TRBD2 (5 bases). The CDR3 contains 15 residues. CDR1 and CDR2 from the germline V gene are SGHNT and YYREEE (reference sequence). The V end lost 2 bases, the J end lost 3 bases, and 12 bases lay between the germline ends. The CDR3 DNA sequence: TGTGCCAGCAGCTTACCCGCGGGTTTCTACAATGAGCAGTTCTTC. Translation: CASSLPAGFYNEQFF. The whole variable domain, remainder taken from reference TRBV5-4 and TRBJ2-1, is ETGVTQSPTHLIKTRGQQVTLRCSSQSGHNTVSWYQQALGQGPQFIFQYYREEENGRGNFPPRFSGLQFPNYSSELNVNALELDDSALYLCASSLPAGFYNEQFFGPGTRLTVL.

V usage is TRBV5-4 and J usage is TRBJ1-1; D uncertain. Germline assignment: CDR1 SGHNT and CDR2 YYREEE (reference sequence). Trimming pared 4 bases from V and 1 base from J, leaving 8 bases between. This CDR3 spans 13 amino acids. CDR3 bases: TGTGCCAGCAGCCAAAACAGGAACACTGAAGCTTTCTTT. It encodes CASSQNRNTEAFF.

This clone was recorded only once. The chain combines TRBV27 with TRBJ2-7; TRBD1 matches at 8 bases. Germline trimming cut 10 bases from V and 4 bases from J; bases unmatched to any gene: 15. This CDR3 comprises 15 residues. The V gene's germline CDR1 is MNHEY and CDR2 SMNVEV (reference sequence). CDR3 in amino acids: CATSSPGTGDYEQYF. The DNA for the CDR3 is TGTGCCACCTCCTCTCCCGGGACAGGAGATTACGAGCAGTACTTC.

The chain is built from TRBV11-1 and TRBJ2-4; the D gene is possibly TRBD1 (6 bases). V dropped 5 bases and J dropped 0 bases, with 17 bases sitting between them. This CDR3 spans 17 amino acids. CDR1 and CDR2 from the germline V gene are SGHAT and FQDESV (reference sequence). The CDR3 here is CASSPGQSSLAKNIQYF. DNA of the CDR3: TGTGCCAGCAGCCCCGGACAGAGTTCGCTAGCCAAAAACATTCAGTACTTC.

V usage is TRBV5-1 and J usage is TRBJ1-6, with TRBD1 identical over 10 bases. The CDR3 length is 14 residues. Germline assignment: CDR1 SGHRS and CDR2 YFSETQ. The trim removed 5 bases at V and 7 bases at J, leaving 3 bases unmatched. CDR3: CASRGTGDNSPLHF. The CDR3 coding sequence is TGCGCCAGCAGAGGGACAGGGGACAATTCACCCCTCCACTTT. Using reference TRBV5-1 and TRBJ1-6 for the parts outside the CDR3, the full variable domain is KAGVTQTPRYLIKTRGQQVTLSCSPISGHRSVSWYQQTPGQGLQFLFEYFSETQRNKGNFPGRFSGRQFSNSRSEMNVSTLELGDSALYLCASRGTGDNSPLHFGNGTRLTVT.

V usage is TRBV2 and J usage is TRBJ2-1; weak D call: TRBD2 (6 bases). The CDR3 loop spans 13 amino acids. V was clipped by 6 bases and J by 4 bases, with 10 bases between them. CDR1 is SNHLY, CDR2 FYNNEI, per germline. CDR3 amino acids: CASRETSYNEQFF. The DNA for the CDR3 is TGTGCCAGCAGGGAGACTAGTTACAATGAGCAGTTCTTC.

This clone came up once. The chain links TRBV2 to TRBJ2-5, with 10 bases that match TRBD2. Germline loops: CDR1 SNHLY, CDR2 FYNNEI. The CDR3 spans 16 residues. Unmatched junction bases numbered 6, after V lost 3 bases and J lost 2 bases. The CDR3 sequence is CASSELLAGAQETQYF. The DNA of the CDR3 is TGTGCCAGCAGTGAGTTGCTAGCGGGGGCACAAGAGACCCAGTACTTC.

The chain couples TRBV7-2 to TRBJ2-5; a weak D match, TRBD1 (5 bases). Germline lookup yields CDR1 SGHTA and CDR2 FQGNSA. The CDR3 has 13 residues. V was cut by 1 base and J by 3 bases, with 6 bases left in between. The DNA of the CDR3 is TGTGCCAGCAGCTTAGGGACAAAAGAGACCCAGTACTTC. It yields the protein CASSLGTKETQYF.

V usage is TRBV7-6 and J usage is TRBJ2-7; 7 nucleotides match TRBD2. There are 15 residues in the CDR3. V was clipped by 3 bases and J by 1 base; unmatched bases: 6. CDR1 is SGHVS, CDR2 FNYEAQ, per germline. The CDR3 region has the DNA TGTGCCAGCAGCTTTCGGGGGGACGAATCCTACGAGCAGTACTTC. Translated: CASSFRGDESYEQYF.

The chain combines TRBV2 with TRBJ2-7; D is possibly TRBD2 (5 bases). CDR3 length: 13 amino acids. V lost 6 bases and J lost 5, with 14 bases in between. CDR1 SNHLY and CDR2 FYNNEI come from the germline V gene. CDR3 residues: CASSREQTNEQYF. DNA of the CDR3: TGTGCCAGCAGCCGGGAACAAACTAACGAGCAGTACTTC.

V usage is TRBV19 and J usage is TRBJ1-1; D is ambiguous. CDR1 is LNHDA and CDR2 is SQIVND in the germline V gene (reference sequence). V was pared by 5 bases and J by 0 bases, with 7 bases between. This CDR3 spans 13 amino acids. The CDR3 reads CASSDTVNTEAFF. The CDR3, as DNA: TGTGCCAGTAGTGATACGGTGAACACTGAAGCTTTCTTT.

The V gene is TRBV30, the J gene TRBJ1-2, with TRBD1 matching over 10 bases. This CDR3 region has 15 residues. The V gene end was trimmed by 4 bases and the J gene end by 5 bases; junction bases not matched to a gene: 10. The germline V gene encodes CDR1 GTSNPN and CDR2 SVGIG (reference sequence). The CDR3 protein is CAWTTSGTGEYGYTF. Written as DNA, the CDR3 is TGTGCCTGGACCACCTCCGGGACAGGGGAATATGGCTACACCTTC.

J is TRBJ2-5 and V is TRBV7-2; D remains ambiguous. Matching the DNA end better, TRBJ2-7 makes the J call doubtful. The CDR3 is 12 residues long. In germline, CDR1 is SGHTA, CDR2 FQGNSA. This CDR3 reads CASSLPQVEQYF. For the CDR3, the DNA is TGTGCCAGCAGCTTACCCCAGGTCGAGCAGTACTTC.

This clone was detected a few times. The chain couples TRBV19 to TRBJ2-3; 7 bases agree with TRBD2. CDR1 and CDR2 (germline): LNHDA, SQIVND (reference sequence). The CDR3 loop spans 15 amino acids. The trim removed 7 bases at V and 1 base at J, leaving 8 bases unmatched. CDR3: CASNSREARTDTQYF. As DNA, the CDR3 is TGTGCCAGTAATTCCCGGGAGGCCCGCACAGATACGCAGTATTTT.

The J gene is TRBJ1-1, the V gene TRBV7-2; possible D gene TRBD1, 5 bases. V lost 2 bases and J 3 bases, leaving 16 bases between the germline ends. Germline values: CDR1 SGHTA, CDR2 FQGNSA. There are 16 residues in the CDR3. CDR3 in amino acids: CASSLTGQPSYTEAFF. CDR3 sequence (DNA): TGTGCCAGCAGCTTAACAGGTCAGCCTTCATACACTGAAGCTTTCTTT.

The chain couples TRBV7-2 to TRBJ2-7, with 9 bases aligning to TRBD1. The CDR3 totals 15 residues. Per the germline V gene, CDR1 is SGHTA and CDR2 is FQGNSA. Unmatched junction bases numbered 6, after V lost 5 bases and J lost 1 base. In nucleotides, the CDR3 is TGTGCCAGCAGCCCCCCCGGGACAGGGTCCTACGAGCAGTACTTC. Protein: CASSPPGTGSYEQYF.

The rearrangement links TRBV7-7 to TRBJ2-5, with D tentatively TRBD2 (5 bases). TRBJ2-7 explains the end of the DNA better; the J call may be wrong. This CDR3 is built from 13 residues. The germline V gene has CDR1 SSHAT and CDR2 FNYEAQ (reference sequence). Here the CDR3 DNA reads TGTGCCAGCAGCTTCGGACTGGCCTACGAGCAGTACTTC. Amino acids: CASSFGLAYEQYF.

The V call is TRBV6-5, the J call TRBJ1-1; D may be TRBD1 (6 bases). The V end lost 5 bases, the J end lost 2 bases, and 12 bases lay between the germline ends. Looked up from germline, CDR1 is MNHEY and CDR2 is SVGAGI. CDR3 length: 14 amino acids. CDR3 amino acids: CASSPDRSNTEAFF. In DNA form, the CDR3 reads TGTGCCAGCAGTCCCGACAGGTCAAACACTGAAGCTTTCTTT.

J is TRBJ2-5 and V is TRBV15; perhaps TRBD2 as D (6 bases). The CDR3 extends over 14 amino acids. V gave up 3 bases and J gave up 0 bases, with 8 bases separating them. The germline CDR1 and CDR2 sequences are LNHNV and YYDKDF (reference sequence). The CDR3 protein is CATSRGDYQETQYF. The CDR3 bases are TGTGCCACCAGCAGGGGGGACTACCAAGAGACCCAGTACTTC.

The genes are TRBV27 and TRBJ1-5; D uncertain. V was trimmed by 2 bases and J by 5 bases, leaving 10 bases between them. Germline lookup yields CDR1 MNHEY and CDR2 SMNVEV (reference sequence). The CDR3 extends over 14 amino acids. This CDR3 is CASSLTPSDQPQHF. The CDR3 DNA reads TGTGCCAGCAGTTTAACCCCATCGGATCAGCCCCAGCATTTT.

Remarks on this clone: The junction departs from germline at one end; a sequencing error may be responsible. The chain employs TRBV15 and TRBJ1-4; 9 positions agree with TRBD1. There are 16 residues in the CDR3. CDR1 is LNHNV, CDR2 YYDKDF, per germline (reference sequence). CDR3 nucleotides: TGTGCCACCAGCAGAACCGGGACAGGGTCGAATGGAAAACTGTTTTTT. It codes for CATSRTGTGSNGKLFF.

The chain links TRBV15 to TRBJ2-3; D unresolved. Germline V lookup: CDR1 LNHNV, CDR2 YYDKDF (reference sequence). The CDR3 runs 14 residues. Trimming pared 0 bases from V and 3 bases from J, leaving 7 bases between. The CDR3 nucleotides are TGTGCCACCAGCAGAGATTTCGGGACAGATACGCAGTATTTT. Translating it yields CATSRDFGTDTQYF.